The 4 T cell receptor beta chains in this list originate from one sample, sequenced in a study of blood T cells in healthy people across ages. Through a sample-barcoded 5' primer and a J-beta primer mix, a second PCR was run for about 6 to 11 cycles. MiXCR was run by TCRdb on the 5' RACE reads, yielding one entry per CDR3 protein. The table has 380,000 or so distinct CDR3 sequences, roughly half seen once. The sequenced sample was blood. Receptor source: a man aged 60 to 69 in good health.

The rearrangement links TRBV20-1 to TRBJ2-7, with 7 bases lining up with TRBD2. From germline, CDR1 is DFQATT and CDR2 SNEGSKA (reference sequence). V shed 2 bases and J 1 base; nucleotides not matched to a gene: 5. The CDR3 spans 14 residues. The CDR3 DNA sequence: TGCAGTGCTAGATCCGGGACTACGTCCTACGAGCAGTACTTC. Protein: CSARSGTTSYEQYF.

J is TRBJ1-2 and V is TRBV7-9, with a possible D match to TRBD1 (5 bases). Germline CDR1 SEHNR, CDR2 FQNEAQ (reference sequence). Trimming pared 3 bases from V and 0 bases from J, leaving 11 bases between. The CDR3 is 15 amino acids. The CDR3 protein is CASSLTAAANYGYTF. DNA for the CDR3: TGTGCCAGCAGCTTGACAGCGGCAGCTAACTATGGCTACACCTTC.

This sequence joins TRBV20-1 and TRBJ1-5; D gene uncertain. The CDR3 is made up of 13 amino acids. The germline gives CDR1 DFQATT, CDR2 SNEGSKA (reference sequence). V was cut by 2 bases and J by 2 bases, with 7 bases left in between. CDR3: CSARSRGNQPQHF. Here the CDR3 DNA reads TGCAGTGCTAGATCCCGGGGCAATCAGCCCCAGCATTTT.

The chain has TRBV5-1 and TRBJ2-1, with TRBD2 identical over 13 bases. V shed 5 bases and J 8 bases; nucleotides not matched to a gene: 7. CDR1 and CDR2 (germline): SGHRS, YFSETQ. This CDR3 comprises 15 residues. CDR3 sequence (DNA): TGCGCCAGCAGGAGGACTAGCGGGAGAAACGATGAGCAGTTCTTC. It is translated as CASRRTSGRNDEQFF.